A single sample gave rise to the 29 T cell receptor beta chains below, sequenced in a study of cytomegalovirus exposure and HLA in healthy donors. 13 Jbeta primers and 60 Vbeta primers were used for the PCR. Generated by immunoSEQ multiplex PCR, the TCRdb table keeps only in-frame clones and is missing some. The sample contains around 120,000 clones, about 70% of which appear only once. The material sequenced was PBMCs. The receptors were sampled from a man aged 50-60 years in good health and CMV-seropositive.

This chain links TRBV5-4 with TRBJ2-7; 13 bases line up with TRBD2. Germline V gene sequence: CDR1 SGHNT, CDR2 YYREEE (reference sequence). With 0 bases clipped from V and 5 bases from J, the junction kept 5 bases outside the gene matches. The CDR3 extends over 16 amino acids. For the CDR3, the DNA is TGTGCCAGCAGCTTGGGGGGACTAGCGGGGATGAACGAGCAGTACTTC. The encoded protein is CASSLGGLAGMNEQYF.

The chain recombines TRBV5-1 with TRBJ2-1, with 14 bases matching TRBD2. This CDR3 is 17 amino acids long. The germline V gene has CDR1 SGHRS and CDR2 YFSETQ. With 4 bases clipped from V and 3 bases from J, the junction kept 6 bases outside the gene matches. CDR3 DNA sequence: TGCGCCAGCAGCCCTGGACTAGCGGGGGGCGACTACAATGAGCAGTTCTTC. Protein: CASSPGLAGGDYNEQFF.

The rearrangement joins TRBV5-1 to TRBJ2-3; D might be TRBD2 (6 bases). Germline V gene lookup returns CDR1 SGHRS and CDR2 YFSETQ. This CDR3 is 15 amino acids long. With 4 bases removed from V and 3 bases from J, the gap between germline ends came to 15 bases. DNA for the CDR3: TGCGCCAGCAGCCGCTTGAAGGGAGGTACAGATACGCAGTATTTT. This translates into CASSRLKGGTDTQYF.

The genes are TRBV27 and TRBJ2-5; perhaps TRBD1 as D (5 bases). Germline V gives CDR1 MNHEY, CDR2 SMNVEV (reference sequence). The CDR3 consists of 15 residues. Trimming stripped 0 bases from V and 1 base from J, with 9 bases between. The CDR3 bases are TGTGCCAGCAGTTTATCTTCCAGGGCCCAAGAGACCCAGTACTTC. Translation: CASSLSSRAQETQYF.

The chain recombines TRBV5-5 with TRBJ2-7; weak D call: TRBD2 (7 bases). V was trimmed by 3 bases and J by 5 bases, leaving 12 bases between them. The CDR3 length is 13 residues. Germline CDR1 SGHKS, CDR2 YYEKEE (reference sequence). The CDR3 loop reads CASSWGGADEQYF. Here the CDR3 DNA reads TGTGCCAGCAGCTGGGGGGGGGCGGACGAGCAGTACTTC.

A few counts support this clone. V usage is TRBV6-6 and J usage is TRBJ1-1; D is ambiguous. Germline V CDR1 and CDR2: MNHNY, SVGAGI (reference sequence). The CDR3 extends over 16 amino acids. V was trimmed by 6 bases and J by 0 bases, leaving 17 bases between them. CDR3 region: CASSRGNSVLNTEAFF. The CDR3 nucleotides read TGTGCCAGCAGCCGAGGGAACAGCGTTCTGAACACTGAAGCTTTCTTT.

This clone was detected a few times. The CDR3 DNA is TGTGCCAGCAGCTTGGCGGGGGGCTCAGGCACTGAAGCTTTCTTT. This gives the protein CASSLAGGSGTEAFF. The V call is TRBV5-5, the J call TRBJ1-1; tentative D call: TRBD1 (6 bases). V was trimmed by 0 bases and J by 4 bases, leaving 13 bases between them. This CDR3 contains 15 residues. Germline V gene sequence: CDR1 SGHKS, CDR2 YYEKEE (reference sequence).

V usage is TRBV10-3 and J usage is TRBJ2-3, with D tentatively TRBD2 (7 bases). CDR1 and CDR2 (germline): ENHRY, SYGVKD. The CDR3 contains 13 residues. Trimming left V 10 bases short and J 2 bases short, with 13 bases between. The CDR3 spells CATRGGATDTQYF. The CDR3 bases are TGTGCCACCAGAGGGGGGGCCACAGATACGCAGTATTTT.

V gene TRBV19 combines with J gene TRBJ2-7, with a weak D call TRBD1 (6 bases). The V gene lost 5 bases and the J gene lost 2 bases, with 13 bases spanning the gap. Germline-derived CDR1 and CDR2 are LNHDA and SQIVND (reference sequence). The CDR3 runs 14 residues. CDR3 region: CASSASGVTYEQYF. As DNA, the CDR3 is TGTGCCAGTAGTGCTTCAGGGGTAACCTACGAGCAGTACTTC. Full variable domain (remainder filled in from reference TRBV19 and TRBJ2-7): DGGITQSPKYLFRKEGQNVTLSCEQNLNHDAMYWYRQDPGQGLRLIYYSQIVNDFQKGDIAEGYSVSREKKESFPLTVTSAQKNPTAFYLCASSASGVTYEQYFGPGTRLTVT.

Turning to this clone: Sequence at one end of the junction differs from germline and may be a read error. The rearrangement links TRBV25-1 to TRBJ1-6, with D hard to call. The CDR3 contains 15 residues. Germline V gives CDR1 MGHDK, CDR2 SYGVNS. CDR3 sequence: CASSEGSSYNSPLHF. The CDR3 coding sequence is TGTGCCAGCAGTGAGGGGAGCTCCTATAACTCACCCCTCCACTTT.

This chain connects TRBV5-6 to TRBJ1-4, with D uncertain. Germline-derived CDR1 and CDR2 are SGHDT and YYEEEE. Trimming removed 1 base from V and 0 bases from J, with 10 bases in between. The CDR3 length is 16 residues. DNA of the CDR3: TGTGCCAGCAGCTTGACGCCCCGGGCAACTAATGAAAAACTGTTTTTT. This gives the protein CASSLTPRATNEKLFF.

CDR3 nucleotide sequence: TGTGCCAGCAGACAGGTACGGAGCAATCAGCCCCAGCATTTT. Translating it yields CASRQVRSNQPQHF. The rearrangement joins TRBV6-6 to TRBJ1-5; D is perhaps TRBD1 (5 bases). Germline V gene sequence: CDR1 MNHNY, CDR2 SVGAGI (reference sequence). The length of the CDR3 is 14 residues. V shed 6 bases and J shed 1 base, with 10 bases lying between them.

This chain connects TRBV7-6 to TRBJ1-1; possible D gene TRBD1, 6 bases. The CDR3 is made up of 14 amino acids. The V end was cut by 7 bases, the J end by 0 bases, with 12 bases between. Germline V gene lookup returns CDR1 SGHVS and CDR2 FNYEAQ. Here the CDR3 reads CASTPGHLNTEAFF. The CDR3 DNA reads as TGTGCCAGCACCCCGGGACACCTGAACACTGAAGCTTTCTTT.

Comment on this clone: Other DNA variants within this sample encode the same CDR3. The chain joins TRBV5-1 to TRBJ2-7, with D possibly TRBD2 on 5 matching bases. Deletions cut 0 bases from V and 7 bases from J, with 5 bases between. The germline gives CDR1 SGHRS, CDR2 YFSETQ. The CDR3 length is 11 residues. The DNA of the CDR3 is TGCGCCAGCAGCTTGGCGGGGGAGCAGTACTTC. Protein sequence: CASSLAGEQYF.

The sample holds a few counts of this clone. The rearrangement links TRBV6-5 to TRBJ1-2, with 11 bases aligning to TRBD1. This CDR3 spans 15 amino acids. V lost 4 bases to trimming and J lost 4 bases; unmatched junction nucleotides: 5. Germline V CDR1 and CDR2: MNHEY, SVGAGI. For the CDR3, the DNA is TGTGCCAGCAGTTCGGACAGGGGGCGAGGCTATGGCTACACCTTC. Amino acids: CASSSDRGRGYGYTF.

This clone was counted once. The V gene is TRBV7-6, the J gene TRBJ1-5; D may be TRBD1 (6 bases). The CDR3 has 17 amino acids. Germline loops: CDR1 SGHVS, CDR2 FNYEAQ. Trimming pared 6 bases from V and 0 bases from J, leaving 18 bases between. CDR3 amino acids: CASRDGGGQLSNQPQHF. The CDR3 DNA reads TGTGCCAGCAGGGATGGGGGGGGACAACTTAGCAATCAGCCCCAGCATTTT.

The chain couples TRBV19 to TRBJ1-1; D gene uncertain. CDR1 and CDR2 (germline): LNHDA, SQIVND (reference sequence). The CDR3 loop spans 10 amino acids. V was clipped by 9 bases and J by 4 bases, with 6 bases between them. The CDR3 protein is CASFSTEAFF. The DNA of the CDR3 is TGTGCCAGCTTCTCCACTGAAGCTTTCTTT.

The J gene is TRBJ2-5, the V gene TRBV2; TRBD2 matches at 7 bases. Unmatched junction bases numbered 9, after V lost 3 bases and J lost 5 bases. This CDR3 is built from 15 residues. Germline values: CDR1 SNHLY, CDR2 FYNNEI. The CDR3 is CASSDRGQAGETQYF. CDR3 in DNA: TGTGCCAGCAGTGATCGGGGCCAAGCGGGGGAGACCCAGTACTTC.

The chain recombines TRBV7-9 with TRBJ2-5; D is perhaps TRBD2 (5 bases). V was pared by 3 bases and J by 4 bases, with 12 bases between. Per germline, CDR1 SEHNR and CDR2 FQNEAQ (reference sequence). This CDR3 is built from 14 residues. The CDR3 DNA reads as TGTGCCAGCAGCTTCGGGTCAGCGGTAGAGACCCAGTACTTC. This gives the protein CASSFGSAVETQYF.

The V gene is TRBV11-2, the J gene TRBJ2-1; 9 bases match TRBD2. Per the germline V gene, CDR1 is SGHAT and CDR2 is FQNNGV. V lost 3 bases to trimming and J lost 8 bases; unmatched junction nucleotides: 5. The length of the CDR3 is 14 residues. The CDR3 reads CASSLAGGRDEQFF. CDR3 nucleotides: TGTGCCAGCAGCTTGGCGGGGGGGCGCGATGAGCAGTTCTTC.

This clone appeared once. The chain is built from TRBV7-6 and TRBJ2-1; 16 bases are shared with TRBD2. The germline V gene has CDR1 SGHVS and CDR2 FNYEAQ. CDR3 size: 19 residues. V lost 5 bases to trimming and J lost 4 bases; unmatched junction nucleotides: 11. CDR3 region: CASSRSSGTSGRVYNEQFF. CDR3 DNA sequence: TGTGCCAGCAGCCGCTCATCCGGGACTAGCGGGAGGGTGTACAATGAGCAGTTCTTC.

The chain's CDR3 is CASSVEASSYNEQFF. The CDR3 bases are TGTGCCAGCAGCGTAGAGGCTAGCTCCTACAATGAGCAGTTCTTC. The rearrangement links TRBV9 to TRBJ2-1; unclear D gene. The V gene's germline CDR1 is SGDLS and CDR2 YYNGEE. Trimming removed 0 bases from V and 0 bases from J, with 7 bases in between. The CDR3 has 15 residues.

The chain carries TRBV7-3 and TRBJ2-2; D possibly corresponds to TRBD1 (6 bases). The CDR3 spans 15 residues. CDR1 and CDR2 (germline): SGHTA, FQGTGA. The V end lost 5 bases, the J end lost 4 bases, and 14 bases lay between the germline ends. CDR3 residues: CASSLQGVGTGELFF. CDR3 DNA sequence: TGTGCCAGCAGCCTACAGGGAGTTGGCACCGGGGAGCTGTTTTTT.

This clone has a handful of counts. This sequence joins TRBV6-1 and TRBJ2-7; 8 bases align to TRBD1. CDR1 and CDR2 from the germline V gene are MNHNS and SASEGT. The CDR3 consists of 15 residues. Unmatched junction bases numbered 10, after V lost 9 bases and J lost 0 bases. CDR3 nucleotide sequence: TGTGCCAGTTCGGTCCAGGGGGCCAGCTCCTACGAGCAGTACTTC. It yields the protein CASSVQGASSYEQYF.

This chain uses TRBV5-1 with TRBJ2-1, with a possible D match to TRBD1 (6 bases). The CDR3 extends over 15 amino acids. Per germline, CDR1 SGHRS and CDR2 YFSETQ. Trimming stripped 4 bases from V and 5 bases from J, with 16 bases between. The CDR3 sequence is CASSRRDRRNNEQFF. CDR3 in DNA: TGCGCCAGCAGCAGACGAGACAGGAGAAACAATGAGCAGTTCTTC.

This chain uses TRBV6-5 with TRBJ1-2; D is uncertain. The CDR3 is 13 amino acids. V was shortened by 2 bases and J by 4 bases, with 8 bases between the two germline ends. Germline V gene data show CDR1 as MNHEY and CDR2 as SVGAGI. The CDR3 DNA reads TGTGCCAGCAGTTACAGACAAGGCTATGGCTACACCTTC. Its translation is CASSYRQGYGYTF.

This rearrangement joins TRBV11-1 to TRBJ2-1; 11 bases match TRBD2. This CDR3 spans 15 amino acids. Germline CDR1 reads SGHAT; CDR2 reads FQDESV (reference sequence). The V and J ends lost 3 bases and 5 bases, in that order; junction bases with no gene match: 3. The CDR3 region has the DNA TGTGCCAGCAGCTTTCGGACTAGCGGGCACAATGAGCAGTTCTTC. Its translation is CASSFRTSGHNEQFF.

The CDR3 DNA follows: TGCGCCAGCAGCTTTAGGGAAGCGGGGGGACCGCTAGCCAAAAACATTCAGTACTTC. The encoded protein is CASSFREAGGPLAKNIQYF. The genes are TRBV5-1 and TRBJ2-4; 9 bases are shared with TRBD2. Per germline, CDR1 SGHRS and CDR2 YFSETQ. This CDR3 has 19 amino acids. The ends lost 2 bases at V and 0 bases at J; junction bases unmatched: 12.

For this clone: A junction end diverges from the germline sequence, so it may reflect a read error. The gene calls are TRBV7-2 and TRBJ2-7, with D maybe TRBD2 (6 bases). The CDR3 length is 12 residues. Looked up from germline, CDR1 is SGHTA and CDR2 is FQGNSA. CDR3 bases: TGTGCCAGCAGCCCAGCGGGCTACGATCAGTACTTC. This codes for CASSPAGYDQYF.